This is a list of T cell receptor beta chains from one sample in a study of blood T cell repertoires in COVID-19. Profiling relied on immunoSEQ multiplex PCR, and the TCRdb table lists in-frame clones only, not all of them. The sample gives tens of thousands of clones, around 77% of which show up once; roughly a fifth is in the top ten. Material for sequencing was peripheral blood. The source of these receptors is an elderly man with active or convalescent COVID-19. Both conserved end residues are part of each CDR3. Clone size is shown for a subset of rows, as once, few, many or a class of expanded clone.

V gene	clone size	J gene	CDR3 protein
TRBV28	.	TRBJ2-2	CASTDRVTTGELFF
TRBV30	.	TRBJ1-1	CAWRQQGRTEAFF
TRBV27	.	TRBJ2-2	CASSRTGGTGELFF
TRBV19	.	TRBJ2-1	CASSVQYNEQFF
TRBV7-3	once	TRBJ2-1	CASSLTLAGRVEQFF
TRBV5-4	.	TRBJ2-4	CASSFIDGVAKNIQYF
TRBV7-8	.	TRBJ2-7	CASSLGGGQDSYEQYF
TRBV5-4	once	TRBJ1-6	CASSLAGGRNSPLHF
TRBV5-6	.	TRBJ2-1	CASSSTPGEQFF
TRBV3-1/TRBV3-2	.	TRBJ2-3	CASSPRANMVDTQYF
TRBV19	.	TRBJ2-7	CASSSLDRGVSYEQYF
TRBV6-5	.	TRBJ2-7	CASRPGQGGSYEQYF
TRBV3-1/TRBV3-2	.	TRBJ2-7	CASSVGWSLHF
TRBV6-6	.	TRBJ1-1	CASSSSRGFEAFF
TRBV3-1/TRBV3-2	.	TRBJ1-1	CASSQDNRGRTEAFF
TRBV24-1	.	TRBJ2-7	CATPLRTSGRENEQYF
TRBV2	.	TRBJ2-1	CASSEGSGGVDEQFF
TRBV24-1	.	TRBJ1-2	CATSDKGGYTF
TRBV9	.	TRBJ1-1	CASSVDPTNDGEAFF
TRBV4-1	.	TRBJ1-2	CASNPRAGSDYGYAF
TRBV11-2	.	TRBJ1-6	CASSSGGSNSPLHF
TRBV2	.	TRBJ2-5	CASSPLGLAGSQETQYF
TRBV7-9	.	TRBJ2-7	CASSHSLLGYEQYF
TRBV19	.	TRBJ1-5	CASAPSMDQPQHF
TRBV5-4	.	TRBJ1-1	CASSTGTKNAFF
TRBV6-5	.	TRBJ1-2	CASRGDRGSLYGHTF
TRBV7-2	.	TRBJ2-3	CASSANSGGLTDTQYF
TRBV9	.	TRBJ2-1	CASSVAPSGRDEQFF
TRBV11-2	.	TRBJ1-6	CASSLSRQGGSPLHF
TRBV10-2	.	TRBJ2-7	CASSGKGGGSYEQYF
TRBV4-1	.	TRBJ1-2	CASSQGQGWEDGYTF
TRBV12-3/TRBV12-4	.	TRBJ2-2	CASSFGFLGELFF
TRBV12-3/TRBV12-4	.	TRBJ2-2	CASSRQGGGELFF
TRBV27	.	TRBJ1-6	CASSLYRDTEKGLHF
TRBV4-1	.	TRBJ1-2	CASSQEFDSYGYTF
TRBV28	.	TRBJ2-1	CASIVPGQGYNEQFF
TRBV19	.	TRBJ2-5	CASSIRPETQYF
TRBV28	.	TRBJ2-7	CASSTSAGGGYEQYF
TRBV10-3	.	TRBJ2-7	CAISEPRTGGAKQYF
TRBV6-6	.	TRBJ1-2	CASSYPTGDSYTF
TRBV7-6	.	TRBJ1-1	CASSHRDRGAEAFF
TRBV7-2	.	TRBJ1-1	CASSRGMNTEAFF
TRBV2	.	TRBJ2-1	CASRETGNFDEQFF
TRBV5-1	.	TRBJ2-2	CASSSSTLELFF
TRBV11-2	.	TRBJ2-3	CASSLGDRDTDTQYF